This T cell receptor (beta chain) emerged from a study of blood T cell repertoires in COVID-19. V was trimmed by 0 bases and J by 7 bases, leaving 9 bases between them. The CDR3 loop spans 13 amino acids. From germline, CDR1 is SGHAT and CDR2 FQDESV (reference sequence). Original data processing: Estimation of nucleated cell counts was performed using reference gene primer amplification. The protocol was immunoSEQ multiplex PCR, while the TCRdb copy is restricted to in-frame clones and leaves out a portion. V and J calls plus clone size are reproduced from that table; the DNA served to infer D and trimming. The table lists hundreds of thousands of clones, around nine tenths of them singletons, with roughly 3.1% in the top ten.

Sequencing was performed on peripheral blood. The chain couples TRBV11-1 to TRBJ1-2; D ambiguous. The origin of this receptor is a man between 18 and 35 years old with active or convalescent COVID-19. CDR3 protein: CASSLAPVTGYTF. The CDR3 coding sequence is TGTGCCAGCAGCTTAGCACCAGTAACTGGCTACACCTTC.